Below, 29 T cell receptor beta chains from the same sample are listed, as sequenced in a study of blood T cell repertoires in COVID-19. Produced via immunoSEQ multiplex PCR; TCRdb's table is partial and in-frame only. The sample records fewer than 200,000 clones, 65% to 85% being singletons. The sample taken for sequencing was peripheral blood. The origin of the receptors is a man aged 65-85 years with active or convalescent COVID-19.

CDR3 residues: CASSLSGGPLEQYF. In nucleotides, the CDR3 is TGTGCCAGCAGCCTTTCGGGAGGACCCCTCGAGCAGTACTTC. The rearrangement joins TRBV6-2 or TRBV6-3 to TRBJ2-7; 7 nucleotides agree with TRBD2. V shed 6 bases and J 6 bases; nucleotides not matched to a gene: 11. The CDR3 contains 14 residues. Germline CDR1 MNHEY, CDR2 SVGEGT.

The rearrangement links TRBV19 to TRBJ1-1; a possible D gene is TRBD1 (5 bases). The CDR3 is made up of 15 amino acids. CDR1 is LNHDA and CDR2 is SQIVND in the germline V gene (reference sequence). The V gene lost 1 base and the J gene lost 1 base, with 10 bases spanning the gap. CDR3 nucleotides: TGTGCCAGTAGTATAGTCGGGCAGGGGAACACTGAAGCTTTCTTT. It translates to CASSIVGQGNTEAFF.

The chain is built from TRBV13 and TRBJ1-2; the match to TRBD1 covers 10 bases. The junction had 9 bases not matched to a gene; V was cut back by 3 bases and J by 2 bases. The CDR3 is 17 residues long. CDR1 is PRHDT and CDR2 is FYEKMQ in the germline V gene (reference sequence). The CDR3 loop reads CASSFFLGDRGNYGYTF. CDR3 sequence (DNA): TGTGCCAGCAGCTTCTTTTTGGGGGACAGGGGAAACTATGGCTACACCTTC.

CDR3 nucleotide sequence: TGTGCCAGCCGGGGACTAGCGGGAGGGCGCCGCACCGGGGAGCTGTTTTTT. Its protein is CASRGLAGGRRTGELFF. The chain employs TRBV27 and TRBJ2-2, with TRBD2 matching over 16 bases. In germline, CDR1 is MNHEY, CDR2 SMNVEV (reference sequence). With 8 bases clipped from V and 4 bases from J, the junction kept 7 bases outside the gene matches. The CDR3 runs 17 residues.

Written as DNA, the CDR3 is TGTGCCAGCAGTACCTCTGGACAGGGTTTTTATCAGCCCCAGCATTTT. Translation gives CASSTSGQGFYQPQHF. The chain recombines TRBV28 with TRBJ1-5; 8 nucleotides match TRBD1. Looked up from germline, CDR1 is MDHEN and CDR2 is SYDVKM. Trimming took 5 bases from V and 5 from J; bases not matched to a gene: 11. CDR3 length: 16 residues.

Only one count was recorded for this clone. This chain connects TRBV9 to TRBJ1-1, with D hard to call. V was pared by 0 bases and J by 1 base, with 7 bases between. The germline gives CDR1 SGDLS, CDR2 YYNGEE. This CDR3 has 14 amino acids. The CDR3 DNA follows: TGTGCCAGCAGCGTAGTGCCACAGAACACTGAAGCTTTCTTT. Its translation is CASSVVPQNTEAFF. The full variable domain, with the rest looked up from reference TRBV9 and TRBJ1-1, is DSGVTQTPKHLITATGQRVTLRCSPRSGDLSVYWYQQSLDQGLQFLIQYYNGEERAKGNILERFSAQQFPDLHSELNLSSLELGDSALYFCASSVVPQNTEAFFGQGTRLTVV.

This chain uses TRBV9 with TRBJ2-1; 7 bases align to TRBD2. The V gene end was trimmed by 0 bases and the J gene end by 5 bases; junction bases not matched to a gene: 8. Per germline, CDR1 SGDLS and CDR2 YYNGEE. This CDR3 is built from 16 residues. The CDR3 here is CASSVALRELNNEQFF. The DNA for the CDR3 is TGTGCCAGCAGCGTAGCTTTGCGGGAGCTGAACAATGAGCAGTTCTTC.

This clone was seen more than once but under ten times. The chain carries TRBV11-2 and TRBJ2-1; 12 bases fit TRBD2. CDR1 and CDR2 from the germline V gene are SGHAT and FQNNGV. The CDR3 runs to 15 residues. V was clipped by 6 bases and J by 6 bases; unmatched bases: 6. CDR3 nucleotide sequence: TGTGCCAGCAGTTCGGGACTAGCGGGTACCAATGAGCAGTTCTTC. Translation: CASSSGLAGTNEQFF. The full variable domain, its missing parts supplied by reference TRBV11-2 and TRBJ2-1, is EAGVAQSPRYKIIEKRQSVAFWCNPISGHATLYWYQQILGQGPKLLIQFQNNGVVDDSQLPKDRFSAERLKGVDSTLKIQPAKLEDSAVYLCASSSGLAGTNEQFFGPGTRLTVL.

This chain uses TRBV9 with TRBJ1-1; tentatively, D is TRBD1 (5 bases). Germline V CDR1 and CDR2: SGDLS, YYNGEE. V lost 4 bases to trimming and J lost 0 bases, with 7 bases between them. The CDR3 sequence is 13 residues long. CDR3: CASSIQVNTEAFF. CDR3 sequence (DNA): TGTGCCAGCAGCATACAGGTGAACACTGAAGCTTTCTTT.

The rearrangement joins TRBV5-4 to TRBJ2-7, with TRBD1 identical over 8 bases. Germline trimming cut 3 bases from V and 3 bases from J; bases unmatched to any gene: 8. Germline V lookup: CDR1 SGHNT, CDR2 YYREEE (reference sequence). This CDR3 is 15 amino acids long. CDR3 in DNA: TGTGCCAGCAGCTGGGCCTCACAGGGGGACTACGAGCAGTACTTC. Translation gives CASSWASQGDYEQYF.

This chain uses TRBV27 with TRBJ1-1; D gene ambiguous. CDR1 and CDR2 (germline): MNHEY, SMNVEV (reference sequence). The CDR3 sequence is 14 residues long. The ends were cut back, 2 bases at V and 1 base at J, with 8 bases in the middle. CDR3 in DNA: TGTGCCAGCAGTTTAGGGCAGTGGAACACTGAAGCTTTCTTT. Its protein product is CASSLGQWNTEAFF.

The chain couples TRBV7-2 to TRBJ2-3; no definite D call. The germline gives CDR1 SGHTA, CDR2 FQGNSA. Deletions cut 1 base from V and 9 bases from J, with 11 bases between. The CDR3 runs to 13 residues. The CDR3 sequence: CASSLEPGSTQYF. CDR3 nucleotides: TGTGCCAGCAGCTTAGAGCCAGGATCAACGCAGTATTTT.

This sequence joins TRBV10-2 and TRBJ1-2; TRBD1 matches at 11 bases. This CDR3 is 18 amino acids long. After removal of 8 bases from V and 4 bases from J, the junction contained 18 bases not matched to a gene. The germline V gene has CDR1 WSHSY and CDR2 SAAADI. The CDR3 is CASGGESDRGLPIYGYTF. The CDR3, as DNA: TGCGCCAGCGGAGGGGAGTCGGACAGGGGGCTCCCTATCTATGGCTACACCTTC.

This chain connects TRBV7-2 to TRBJ2-3; D uncertain. V lost 1 base and J lost 4, with 9 bases in between. In germline, CDR1 is SGHTA, CDR2 FQGNSA. CDR3 length: 14 amino acids. In nucleotides, the CDR3 is TGTGCCAGCAGCTTAGGTAGTAGTGCAGATACGCAGTATTTT. As protein: CASSLGSSADTQYF.

This chain joins TRBV30 and TRBJ1-5, with no clear D. Germline loops: CDR1 GTSNPN, CDR2 SVGIG (reference sequence). The CDR3 consists of 15 residues. V lost 4 bases and J lost 7, with 20 bases in between. DNA of the CDR3: TGTGCCTGGACCCCCCTCGGGGAATCCGGGCAGCCCCAGCATTTT. Its protein product is CAWTPLGESGQPQHF.

The V gene is TRBV5-1, the J gene TRBJ2-7; maybe TRBD1 (5 bases). Between the trimmed V and J ends, which lost 0 bases and 4 bases, there was a span of 11 bases. The CDR3 contains 14 residues. Germline CDR1 reads SGHRS; CDR2 reads YFSETQ. The CDR3 reads CASSLVAGKYEQYF. The CDR3 nucleotides are TGCGCCAGCAGCTTGGTGGCAGGGAAGTACGAGCAGTACTTC.

The chain has TRBV5-1 and TRBJ2-7; 9 nucleotides align to TRBD2. The CDR3 is made up of 15 amino acids. V lost 0 bases, J lost 5 bases, and 6 bases stayed unmatched. Germline assignment: CDR1 SGHRS and CDR2 YFSETQ. CDR3 bases: TGCGCCAGCAGCTTGGGCGGGAGGGCCATGGACGAGCAGTACTTC. Translated: CASSLGGRAMDEQYF.

This clone was counted a single time. The chain combines TRBV7-2 with TRBJ2-7; the match to TRBD2 covers 10 bases. With 2 bases clipped from V and 4 bases from J, the junction kept 8 bases outside the gene matches. The CDR3 sequence is 16 residues long. Germline loops: CDR1 SGHTA, CDR2 FQGNSA. The CDR3 nucleotides read TGTGCCAGCAGCTTACAACCACTAGCGGGATCGTACGAGCAGTACTTC. The encoded protein is CASSLQPLAGSYEQYF.

The chain has TRBV19 and TRBJ1-6, with a tentative D call TRBD1 (6 bases). The CDR3 runs to 16 residues. V lost 11 bases, J lost 7 bases, and 24 bases lay in between. The germline V gene encodes CDR1 LNHDA and CDR2 SQIVND (reference sequence). CDR3 protein: CAVQLGDKSGNSPLHF. The CDR3 bases are TGTGCCGTACAGCTGGGGGACAAGTCTGGGAATTCACCCCTCCACTTT.

V usage is TRBV28 and J usage is TRBJ2-3, with 11 bases fitting TRBD2. The trim removed 6 bases at V and 10 bases at J, leaving 15 bases unmatched. The CDR3 runs to 16 residues. CDR1 and CDR2 (germline): MDHEN, SYDVKM. DNA of the CDR3: TGTGCCAGCAGCTTGGGCAGGGCTAGCGGGAGGATCGCGCAGTATTTT. It encodes CASSLGRASGRIAQYF.

V gene TRBV5-1 combines with J gene TRBJ1-4, with a weak D call TRBD1 (5 bases). This CDR3 has 13 residues. Germline V gene data show CDR1 as SGHRS and CDR2 as YFSETQ. Trimming left V 7 bases short and J 3 bases short, with 10 bases between. The CDR3 sequence is CASQRQPNEKLFF. In nucleotides, the CDR3 is TGCGCCAGCCAACGACAGCCTAATGAAAAACTGTTTTTT. The full variable domain, its missing parts supplied by reference TRBV5-1 and TRBJ1-4, is KAGVTQTPRYLIKTRGQQVTLSCSPISGHRSVSWYQQTPGQGLQFLFEYFSETQRNKGNFPGRFSGRQFSNSRSEMNVSTLELGDSALYLCASQRQPNEKLFFGSGTQLSVL.

This chain connects TRBV7-2 to TRBJ2-3; 9 bases are shared with TRBD2. The V gene end was trimmed by 5 bases and the J gene end by 6 bases; junction bases not matched to a gene: 6. The CDR3 is made up of 14 amino acids. CDR1 SGHTA and CDR2 FQGNSA come from the germline V gene. CDR3 bases: TGTGCCAGCAGCCTGGGACTAGCTGGGGATACGCAGTATTTT. This translates into CASSLGLAGDTQYF.

This chain links TRBV7-2 with TRBJ1-5; no firm D call. Trimming took off 4 bases at V and 5 bases at J, with 9 bases between the two ends. The CDR3 runs 13 residues. Germline CDR1 is SGHTA and CDR2 is FQGNSA. CDR3 in amino acids: CASSWQVYQPQHF. The DNA for the CDR3 is TGTGCCAGCAGCTGGCAGGTTTATCAGCCCCAGCATTTT.

This chain connects TRBV6-2 or TRBV6-3 to TRBJ1-5; D gene unclear. This CDR3 is 15 amino acids long. Germline assignment: CDR1 MNHEY and CDR2 SVGEGT. V lost 5 bases, J lost 2 bases, and 13 bases lay in between. The chain's CDR3 is CASSGPSGGNQPQHF. The CDR3 bases are TGTGCCAGCAGTGGACCTTCCGGGGGCAATCAGCCCCAGCATTTT.

This clone was detected only once. CDR3 DNA sequence: TGTGCCAGCTCACCAGGGACACCATATAATTCACCCCTCCACTTT. Protein sequence: CASSPGTPYNSPLHF. The genes are TRBV18 and TRBJ1-6; maybe TRBD1 (6 bases). Trimming removed 2 bases at V and 4 bases at J, with 9 bases between. CDR3 length: 15 amino acids. Germline lookup yields CDR1 KGHSH and CDR2 LQKENI.

V gene TRBV9 combines with J gene TRBJ2-5; TRBD1 matches 9 bases. In germline, CDR1 is SGDLS, CDR2 YYNGEE. V trimming: 3 bases; J trimming: 4 bases; junction bases outside the gene matches: 7. This CDR3 is built from 15 residues. Here the CDR3 DNA reads TGTGCCAGCAGCGCTGACGGACAGGGGTCAGAGACCCAGTACTTC. Translating it yields CASSADGQGSETQYF. The full variable domain, with the rest looked up from reference TRBV9 and TRBJ2-5, is DSGVTQTPKHLITATGQRVTLRCSPRSGDLSVYWYQQSLDQGLQFLIQYYNGEERAKGNILERFSAQQFPDLHSELNLSSLELGDSALYFCASSADGQGSETQYFGPGTRLLVL.

The chain carries TRBV20-1 and TRBJ1-2; D gene uncertain. Trimming shortened V by 3 bases and J by 6 bases, and 8 bases separated the two germline ends. This CDR3 is 11 amino acids long. Germline-derived CDR1 and CDR2 are DFQATT and SNEGSKA (reference sequence). The CDR3 bases are TGCAGTGCTAGTCCCGGGAATGGCTACACCTTC. Its protein is CSASPGNGYTF.

The J gene is TRBJ2-2, the V gene TRBV24-1; D possibly corresponds to TRBD2 (5 bases). The length of the CDR3 is 15 residues. Looked up from germline, CDR1 is KGHDR and CDR2 is SFDVKD. Trimming left V 5 bases short and J 6 bases short, with 15 bases between. Here the CDR3 DNA reads TGTGCCACCAGTGGCCCGGGCCTCGGGGCCGGGGAGCTGTTTTTT. Its protein is CATSGPGLGAGELFF.

This rearrangement joins TRBV19 to TRBJ1-2; possible D gene TRBD1, 5 bases. Germline CDR1 reads LNHDA; CDR2 reads SQIVND (reference sequence). With 5 bases removed from V and 4 bases from J, the gap between germline ends came to 11 bases. CDR3 length: 13 residues. The CDR3 spells CASSLQVSYGYTF. The CDR3 coding sequence is TGTGCCAGTAGTCTACAGGTTTCCTATGGCTACACCTTC.